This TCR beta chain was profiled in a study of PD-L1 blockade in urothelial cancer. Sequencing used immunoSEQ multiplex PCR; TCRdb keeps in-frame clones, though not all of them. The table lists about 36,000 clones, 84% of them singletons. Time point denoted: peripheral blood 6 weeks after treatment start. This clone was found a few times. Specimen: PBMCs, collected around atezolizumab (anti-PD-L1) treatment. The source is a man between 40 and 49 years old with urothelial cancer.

The CDR3: CASRGNRAINQPQHF. The CDR3 region has the DNA TGTGCCAGCAGAGGAAACAGGGCGATAAATCAGCCCCAGCATTTT. J is TRBJ1-5 and V is TRBV28, with a tentative D call TRBD1 (6 bases). This CDR3 contains 15 residues. V gave up 6 bases and J gave up 4 bases, with 16 bases separating them. CDR1 and CDR2 from the germline V gene are MDHEN and SYDVKM.